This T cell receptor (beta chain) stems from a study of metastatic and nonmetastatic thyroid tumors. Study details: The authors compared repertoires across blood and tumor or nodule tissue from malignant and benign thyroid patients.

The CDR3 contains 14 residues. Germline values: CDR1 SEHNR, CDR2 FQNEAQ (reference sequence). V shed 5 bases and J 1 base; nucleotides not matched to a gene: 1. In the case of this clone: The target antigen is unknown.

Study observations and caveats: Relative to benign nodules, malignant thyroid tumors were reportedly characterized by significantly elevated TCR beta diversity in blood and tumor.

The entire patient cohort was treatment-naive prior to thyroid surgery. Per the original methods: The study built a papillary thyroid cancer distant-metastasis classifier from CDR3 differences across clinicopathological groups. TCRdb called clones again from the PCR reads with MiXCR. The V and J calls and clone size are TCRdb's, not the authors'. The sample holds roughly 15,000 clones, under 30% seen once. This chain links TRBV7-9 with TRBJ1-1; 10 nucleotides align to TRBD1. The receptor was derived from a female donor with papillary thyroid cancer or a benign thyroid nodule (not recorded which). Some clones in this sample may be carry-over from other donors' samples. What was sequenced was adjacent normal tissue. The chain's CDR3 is CASSGQGENTEAFF. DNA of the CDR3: TGTGCCAGCAGCGGACAGGGGGAGAACACTGAAGCTTTCTTT.